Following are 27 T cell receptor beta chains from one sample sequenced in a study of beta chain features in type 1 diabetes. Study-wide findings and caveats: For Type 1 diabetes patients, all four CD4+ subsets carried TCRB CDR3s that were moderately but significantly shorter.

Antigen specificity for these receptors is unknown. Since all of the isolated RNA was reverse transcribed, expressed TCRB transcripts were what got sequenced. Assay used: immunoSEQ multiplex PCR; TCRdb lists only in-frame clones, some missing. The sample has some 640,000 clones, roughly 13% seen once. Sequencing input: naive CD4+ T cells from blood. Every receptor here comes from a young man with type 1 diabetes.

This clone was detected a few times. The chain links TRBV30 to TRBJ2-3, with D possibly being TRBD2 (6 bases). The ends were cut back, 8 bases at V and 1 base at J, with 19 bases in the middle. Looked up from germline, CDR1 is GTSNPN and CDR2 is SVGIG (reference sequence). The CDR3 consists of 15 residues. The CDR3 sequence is CAGIFVRGGTDTQYF. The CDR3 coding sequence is TGTGCCGGGATCTTCGTGCGGGGAGGCACAGATACGCAGTATTTT.

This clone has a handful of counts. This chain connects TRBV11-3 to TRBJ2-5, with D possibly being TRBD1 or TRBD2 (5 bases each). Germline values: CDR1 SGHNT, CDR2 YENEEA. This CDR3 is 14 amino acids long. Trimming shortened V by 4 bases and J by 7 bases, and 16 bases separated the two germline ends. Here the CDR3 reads CASSSRGRAWTQYF. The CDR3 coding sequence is TGTGCCAGCAGCTCGAGGGGCCGCGCTTGGACCCAGTACTTC.

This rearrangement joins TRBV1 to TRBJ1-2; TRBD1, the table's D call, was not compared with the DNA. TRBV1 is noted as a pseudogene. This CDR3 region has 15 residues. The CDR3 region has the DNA TGCACCAGCAGCCAAGATCGCAGGCAGAACTATGGCTACACCTTC. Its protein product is CTSSQDRRQNYGYTF.

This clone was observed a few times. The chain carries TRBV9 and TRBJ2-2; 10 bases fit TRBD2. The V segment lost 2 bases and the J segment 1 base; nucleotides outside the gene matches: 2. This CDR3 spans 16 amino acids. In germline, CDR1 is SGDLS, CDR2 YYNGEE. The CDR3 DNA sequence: TGTGCCAGCAGCGTGACTAGCGGGCTGAACACCGGGGAGCTGTTTTTT. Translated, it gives CASSVTSGLNTGELFF.

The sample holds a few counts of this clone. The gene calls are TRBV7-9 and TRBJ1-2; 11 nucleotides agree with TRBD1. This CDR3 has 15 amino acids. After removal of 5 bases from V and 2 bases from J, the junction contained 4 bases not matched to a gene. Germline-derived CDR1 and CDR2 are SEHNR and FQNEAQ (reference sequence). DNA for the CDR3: TGTGCCAGCAGCCCCTGGGACAGGGGGAACTATGGCTACACCTTC. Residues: CASSPWDRGNYGYTF.

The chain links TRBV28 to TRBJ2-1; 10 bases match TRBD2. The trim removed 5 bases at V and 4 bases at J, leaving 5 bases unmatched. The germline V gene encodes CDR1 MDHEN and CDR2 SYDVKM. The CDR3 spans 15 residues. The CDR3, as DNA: TGTGCCAGCAGTCGTAGCGGGGGGATTTACAATGAGCAGTTCTTC. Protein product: CASSRSGGIYNEQFF.

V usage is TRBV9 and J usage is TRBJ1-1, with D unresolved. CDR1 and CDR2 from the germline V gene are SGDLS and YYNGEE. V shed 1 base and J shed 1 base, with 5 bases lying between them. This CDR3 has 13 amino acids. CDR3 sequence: CASSVIRNTEAFF. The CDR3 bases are TGTGCCAGCAGCGTAATACGGAACACTGAAGCTTTCTTT.

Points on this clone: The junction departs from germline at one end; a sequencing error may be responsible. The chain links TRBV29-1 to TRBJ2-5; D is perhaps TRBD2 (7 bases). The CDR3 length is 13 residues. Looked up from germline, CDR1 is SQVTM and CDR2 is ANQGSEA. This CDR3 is CSAEGGAGETQYF. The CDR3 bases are TGCAGCGCTGAAGGGGGGGCAGGGGAGACCCAGTACTTC.

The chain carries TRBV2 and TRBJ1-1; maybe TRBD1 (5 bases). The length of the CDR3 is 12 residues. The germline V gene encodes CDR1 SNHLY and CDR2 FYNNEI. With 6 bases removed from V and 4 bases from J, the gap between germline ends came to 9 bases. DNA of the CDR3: TGTGCCAGCAGAGGGGATGGCACTGAAGCTTTCTTT. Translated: CASRGDGTEAFF.

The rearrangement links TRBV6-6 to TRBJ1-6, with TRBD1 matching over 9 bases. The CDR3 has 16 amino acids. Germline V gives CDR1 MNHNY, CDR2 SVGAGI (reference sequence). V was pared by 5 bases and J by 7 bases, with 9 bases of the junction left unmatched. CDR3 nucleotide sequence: TGTGCCAGCAGTCTTAGACAGGGGGGTGACAATTCACCCCTCCACTTT. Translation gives CASSLRQGGDNSPLHF.

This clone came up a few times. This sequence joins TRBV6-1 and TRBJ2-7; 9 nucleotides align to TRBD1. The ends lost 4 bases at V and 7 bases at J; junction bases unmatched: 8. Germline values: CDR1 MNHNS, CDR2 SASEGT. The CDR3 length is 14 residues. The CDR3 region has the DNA TGTGCCAGCAGTGCGGGACAGGGAGGCAGGGAGCAGTACTTC. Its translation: CASSAGQGGREQYF.

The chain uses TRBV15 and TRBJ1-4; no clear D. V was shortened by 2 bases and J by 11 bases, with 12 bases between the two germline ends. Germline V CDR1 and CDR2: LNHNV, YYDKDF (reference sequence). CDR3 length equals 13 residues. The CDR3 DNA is TGTGCCACCAGCAGAACCGACGGGAGGAAACTGTTTTTT. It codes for CATSRTDGRKLFF.

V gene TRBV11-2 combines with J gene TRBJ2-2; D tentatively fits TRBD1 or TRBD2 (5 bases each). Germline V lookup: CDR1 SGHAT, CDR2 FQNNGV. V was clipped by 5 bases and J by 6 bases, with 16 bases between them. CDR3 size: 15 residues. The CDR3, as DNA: TGTGCCAGCAGCGGCCCCGGGACGTTTTCCGGGGAGCTGTTTTTT. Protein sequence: CASSGPGTFSGELFF.

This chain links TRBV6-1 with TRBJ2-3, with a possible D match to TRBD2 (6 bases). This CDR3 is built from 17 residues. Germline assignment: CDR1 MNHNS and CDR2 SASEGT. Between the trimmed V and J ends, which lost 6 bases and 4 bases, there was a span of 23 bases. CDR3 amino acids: CASSEPLAIGIPDTQYF. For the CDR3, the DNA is TGTGCCAGCAGCGAACCACTAGCTATCGGTATCCCAGATACGCAGTATTTT.

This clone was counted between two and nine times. The CDR3 DNA is TGTGCCAGCTCCAGGGACAGCTTGTCAGAGACCCAGTACTTC. Encoded protein: CASSRDSLSETQYF. The rearrangement joins TRBV18 to TRBJ2-5; 7 nucleotides agree with TRBD1. CDR3 length: 14 amino acids. Looked up from germline, CDR1 is KGHSH and CDR2 is LQKENI. V lost 6 bases, J lost 4 bases, and 8 bases stayed unmatched.

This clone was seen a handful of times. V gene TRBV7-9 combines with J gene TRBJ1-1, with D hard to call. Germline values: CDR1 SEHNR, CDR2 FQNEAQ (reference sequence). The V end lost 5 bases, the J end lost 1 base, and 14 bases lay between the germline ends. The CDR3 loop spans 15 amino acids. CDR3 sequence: CASSHSGIPNTEAFF. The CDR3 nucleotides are TGTGCCAGCAGCCATTCAGGAATACCGAACACTGAAGCTTTCTTT.

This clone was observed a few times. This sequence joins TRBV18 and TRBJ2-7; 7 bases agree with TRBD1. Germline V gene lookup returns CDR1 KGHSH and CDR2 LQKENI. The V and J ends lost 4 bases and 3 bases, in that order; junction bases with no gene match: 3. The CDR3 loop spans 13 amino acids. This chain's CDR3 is CASSHGQDYEQYF. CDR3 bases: TGTGCCAGCTCACATGGACAGGACTACGAGCAGTACTTC. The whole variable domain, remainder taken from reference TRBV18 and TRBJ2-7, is NAGVMQNPRHLVRRRGQEARLRCSPMKGHSHVYWYRQLPEEGLKFMVYLQKENIIDESGMPKERFSAEFPKEGPSILRIQQVVRGDSAAYFCASSHGQDYEQYFGPGTRLTVT.

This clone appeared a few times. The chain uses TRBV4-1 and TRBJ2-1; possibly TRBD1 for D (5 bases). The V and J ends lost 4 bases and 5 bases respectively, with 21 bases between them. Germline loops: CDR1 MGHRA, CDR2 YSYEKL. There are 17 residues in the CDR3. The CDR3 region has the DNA TGCGCCAGCAGCCTCCCCAGGGCACTCAGATCTCACAATGAGCAGTTCTTC. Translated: CASSLPRALRSHNEQFF.

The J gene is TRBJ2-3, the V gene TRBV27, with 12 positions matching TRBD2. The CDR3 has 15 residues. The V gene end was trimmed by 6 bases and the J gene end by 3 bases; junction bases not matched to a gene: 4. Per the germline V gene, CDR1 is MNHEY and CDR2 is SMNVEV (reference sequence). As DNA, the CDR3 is TGTGCCAGCAGCACCGGGACTAGCGGGACAGATACGCAGTATTTT. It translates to CASSTGTSGTDTQYF.

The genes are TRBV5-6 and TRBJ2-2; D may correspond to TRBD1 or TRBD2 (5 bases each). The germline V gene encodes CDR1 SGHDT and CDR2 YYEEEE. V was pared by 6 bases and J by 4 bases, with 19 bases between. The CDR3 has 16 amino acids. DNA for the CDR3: TGTGCCAGCACTCACCCGGGGCTCCGGGGCACCGGGGAGCTGTTTTTT. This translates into CASTHPGLRGTGELFF.

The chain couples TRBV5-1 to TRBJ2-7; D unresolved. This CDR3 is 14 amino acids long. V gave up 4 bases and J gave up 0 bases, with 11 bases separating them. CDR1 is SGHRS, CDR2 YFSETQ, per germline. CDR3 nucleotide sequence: TGCGCCAGCAGCGTGAACTGGGGCTCCTACGAGCAGTACTTC. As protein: CASSVNWGSYEQYF.

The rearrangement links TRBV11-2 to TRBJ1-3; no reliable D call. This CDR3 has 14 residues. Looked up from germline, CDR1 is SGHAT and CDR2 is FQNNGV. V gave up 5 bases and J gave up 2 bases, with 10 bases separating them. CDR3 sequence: CASSLSLTGNTIYF. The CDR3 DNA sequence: TGTGCCAGCAGCCTGAGTTTAACTGGAAACACCATATATTTT.

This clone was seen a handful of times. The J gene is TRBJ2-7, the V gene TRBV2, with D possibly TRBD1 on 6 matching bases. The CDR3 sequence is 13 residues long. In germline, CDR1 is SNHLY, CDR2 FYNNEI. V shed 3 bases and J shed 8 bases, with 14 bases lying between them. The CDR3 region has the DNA TGTGCCAGCAGTGATGACAGGCGTACGCAGCAGTACTTC. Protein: CASSDDRRTQQYF.

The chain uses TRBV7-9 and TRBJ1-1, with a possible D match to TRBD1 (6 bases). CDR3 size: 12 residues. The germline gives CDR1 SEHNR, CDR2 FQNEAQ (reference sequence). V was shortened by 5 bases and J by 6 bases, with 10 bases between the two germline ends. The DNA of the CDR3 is TGTGCCAGCAGCCCAACAGGGTCTGAAGCTTTCTTT. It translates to CASSPTGSEAFF.

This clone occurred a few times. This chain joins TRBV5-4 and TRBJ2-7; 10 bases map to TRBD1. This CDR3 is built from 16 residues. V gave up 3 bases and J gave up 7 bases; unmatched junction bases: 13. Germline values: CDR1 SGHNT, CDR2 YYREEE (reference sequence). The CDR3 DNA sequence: TGTGCCAGCAGCTCACGTCAGAGACAGGGGGCGTGGGAGCAGTACTTC. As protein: CASSSRQRQGAWEQYF. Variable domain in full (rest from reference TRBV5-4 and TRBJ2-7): ETGVTQSPTHLIKTRGQQVTLRCSSQSGHNTVSWYQQALGQGPQFIFQYYREEENGRGNFPPRFSGLQFPNYSSELNVNALELDDSALYLCASSSRQRQGAWEQYFGPGTRLTVT.

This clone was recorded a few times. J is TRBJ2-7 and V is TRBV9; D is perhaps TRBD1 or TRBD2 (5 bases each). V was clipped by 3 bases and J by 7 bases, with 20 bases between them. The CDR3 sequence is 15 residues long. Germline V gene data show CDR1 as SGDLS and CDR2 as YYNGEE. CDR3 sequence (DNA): TGTGCCAGCAGCGCCACCGGGACGGCCGGGATGGAGCAGTACTTC. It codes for CASSATGTAGMEQYF.

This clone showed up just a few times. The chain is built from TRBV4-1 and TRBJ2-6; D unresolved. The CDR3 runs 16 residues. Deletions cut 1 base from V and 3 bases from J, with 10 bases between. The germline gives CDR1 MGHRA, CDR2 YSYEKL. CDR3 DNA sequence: TGCGCCAGCAGCCAAGGAAGCCAGGTTGGGGCCAACGTCCTGACTTTC. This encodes CASSQGSQVGANVLTF.